The entry below describes one T cell receptor beta chain. Its antigen is unidentified. Each subset's genomic DNA was shared equally among a number of immunoSEQ plates. Sequencing used immunoSEQ multiplex PCR; TCRdb keeps in-frame clones, though not all of them. The sample yields hundreds of thousands of clones, about 96% seen once. Terminally differentiated effector memory CD45RA+ cells were excluded from the naive CD8 cells, which were CD45RO-negative and positively selected for CCR7. The data were obtained in a study of shared clonotypes between healthy human individuals. Study-wide background: For every donor, three CD4 naive, three CD4 memory, two CD8 naive and one CD8 memory plates were used. Study-level findings and limits: Blood was the only sampled material, and tissue repertoires likely differ. Represented diversity, genetic and exposure-history alike, was limited by few donors.

V lost 2 bases and J 2 bases, leaving 13 bases between the germline ends. Germline values: CDR1 SGDLS, CDR2 YYNGEE. This CDR3 has 15 amino acids. The chain employs TRBV9 and TRBJ2-5; D is perhaps TRBD1 (6 bases). The sequence was obtained from a woman in her 30s in good health. Sequencing was carried out using naive CD8+ T cells sorted from blood. Written as DNA, the CDR3 is TGTGCCAGCAGCGTGACAGGACGGCAACAAGAGACCCAGTACTTC. Amino acids: CASSVTGRQQETQYF.